This T cell receptor beta chain was identified in a study of CD8 T cells in ankylosing spondylitis. 5'-RACE, quantitative and with molecular barcodes, yielded the TCR beta libraries. TCRdb itself ran the 5' RACE reads through MiXCR, one entry per CDR3 protein. The sample includes 340,000 or so distinct CDR3 sequences, roughly 14% seen only once; the top ten take approximately 1%. Germline lookup yields CDR1 SEHNR and CDR2 FQNEAQ (reference sequence). This CDR3 region has 15 residues. The V end was cut by 3 bases, the J end by 2 bases, with 12 bases between. This clonotype was seen only a few times. The antigen is not known. Whole-study results and caveats: Some of these motif variants have turned up before, in reports on reactive arthritis synovial fluid and blood. From matched ankylosing spondylitis synovial fluid, disease-linked clones were reportedly recovered at significantly enriched levels. Blood of patients with ankylosing spondylitis appeared to be characterized by a TCR beta motif of eight highly homologous variants.

The receptor was isolated from a male donor with ankylosing spondylitis or in good health (not recorded which). Sequencing was done on a sample of blood, either unsorted or a sorted T cell fraction (not recorded which). The chain uses TRBV7-9 and TRBJ2-3, with D tentatively TRBD1 or TRBD2 (5 bases each). CDR3 protein: CASSFRDGFTDTQYF. The CDR3 DNA follows: TGTGCCAGCAGCTTCCGGGACGGATTCACAGATACGCAGTATTTT.